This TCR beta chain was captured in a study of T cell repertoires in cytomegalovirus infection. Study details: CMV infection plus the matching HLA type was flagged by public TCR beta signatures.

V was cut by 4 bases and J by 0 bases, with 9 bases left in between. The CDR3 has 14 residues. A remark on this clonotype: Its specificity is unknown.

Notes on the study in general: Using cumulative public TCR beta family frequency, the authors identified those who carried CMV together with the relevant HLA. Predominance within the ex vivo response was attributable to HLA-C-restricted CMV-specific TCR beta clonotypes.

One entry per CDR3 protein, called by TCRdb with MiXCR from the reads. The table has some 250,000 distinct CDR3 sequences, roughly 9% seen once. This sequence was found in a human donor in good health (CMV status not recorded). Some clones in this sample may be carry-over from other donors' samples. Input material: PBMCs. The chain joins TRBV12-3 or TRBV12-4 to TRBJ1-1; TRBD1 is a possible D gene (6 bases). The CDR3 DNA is TGTGCCAGCAGTTGGGACACCGTGAACACTGAAGCTTTCTTT. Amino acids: CASSWDTVNTEAFF.